These T cell receptor beta chains were read from a single sample in a study of shared clonotypes between healthy human individuals. Here immunoSEQ multiplex PCR was the method, and the copy in TCRdb shows in-frame clones only, minus some. Here the sample spans 450,000 or so clones, 75% to 80% being singletons. Material: PBMCs. The origin of the receptors is a woman between 40 and 55 years old in good health. Some clones in this sample may be carry-over from other donors' samples. Each CDR3 is given with its conserved first and last residue. Each record gives: CDR3 protein, CDR3 DNA, J gene, V gene, clone size, D gene. The D gene is left open where the match is weak. Size is omitted from some rows. Given values are once, few, many or a class for expanded clones.

CDR3aa: CASSDLGTGKLNQPQHF; CDR3nt: TGTGCCAGCAGTGACCTCGGGACAGGCAAACTCAATCAGCCCCAGCATTTT; j_gene: TRBJ1-5; v_gene: TRBV6-1; abundance: few; d_gene: TRBD1
CDR3aa: CSVRTGTSGYNEQFF; CDR3nt: TGCAGCGTTCGGACGGGGACTAGCGGCTACAATGAGCAGTTCTTC; j_gene: TRBJ2-1; v_gene: TRBV29-1; abundance: -; d_gene: TRBD2
CDR3aa: CASSLLAGVGETQYF; CDR3nt: TGTGCCAGCAGTTTATTAGCGGGAGTCGGGGAGACCCAGTACTTC; j_gene: TRBJ2-5; v_gene: TRBV2; abundance: -; d_gene: TRBD2
CDR3aa: CAWSLGHKNTEAFF; CDR3nt: TGTGCCTGGAGTCTGGGACATAAAAACACTGAAGCTTTCTTT; j_gene: TRBJ1-1; v_gene: TRBV30; abundance: -; d_gene: -
CDR3aa: CASSLGRGRFGQPQHF; CDR3nt: TGTGCCAGCAGCTTGGGCAGGGGGCGATTTGGTCAGCCCCAGCATTTT; j_gene: TRBJ1-5; v_gene: TRBV7-2; abundance: -; d_gene: TRBD1
CDR3aa: CASSERQGVDEQFF; CDR3nt: TGTGCCAGCAGTGAACGACAGGGGGTCGATGAGCAGTTCTTC; j_gene: TRBJ2-1; v_gene: TRBV2; abundance: -; d_gene: TRBD1
CDR3aa: CASSPGRTNRGSYEQYF; CDR3nt: TGCGCCAGCAGCCCGGGACGGACCAACCGGGGCTCCTACGAGCAGTACTTC; j_gene: TRBJ2-7; v_gene: TRBV5-1; abundance: -; d_gene: -
CDR3aa: CAISESLGSYEQYF; CDR3nt: TGTGCCATCAGTGAGTCGTTGGGCTCCTACGAGCAGTACTTC; j_gene: TRBJ2-7; v_gene: TRBV10-3; abundance: -; d_gene: -
CDR3aa: CASSPGPQETQYF; CDR3nt: TGTGCCAGCAGCCCGGGCCCCCAAGAGACCCAGTACTTC; j_gene: TRBJ2-5; v_gene: TRBV7-2; abundance: -; d_gene: -
CDR3aa: CASSFQREGSNEQFF; CDR3nt: TGTGCCAGCAGTTTCCAGCGGGAGGGGTCCAATGAGCAGTTCTTC; j_gene: TRBJ2-1; v_gene: TRBV27; abundance: -; d_gene: TRBD2
CDR3aa: CSVESWTGEETQYF; CDR3nt: TGCAGCGTTGAGAGCTGGACAGGGGAAGAGACCCAGTACTTC; j_gene: TRBJ2-5; v_gene: TRBV29-1; abundance: -; d_gene: TRBD1
CDR3aa: CASRSTGAGTEAFF; CDR3nt: TGTGCCAGCAGGTCCACAGGGGCTGGCACTGAAGCTTTCTTT; j_gene: TRBJ1-1; v_gene: TRBV7-2; abundance: -; d_gene: TRBD1
CDR3aa: CASSTRAGRGGTDTQYF; CDR3nt: TGCGCCAGCAGCACCAGGGCCGGGAGGGGGGGCACAGATACGCAGTATTTT; j_gene: TRBJ2-3; v_gene: TRBV10-1; abundance: -; d_gene: TRBD2
CDR3aa: CAWSARPVGRLNQPQHF; CDR3nt: TGTGCCTGGAGTGCGCGGCCGGTCGGCCGGCTCAATCAGCCCCAGCATTTT; j_gene: TRBJ1-5; v_gene: TRBV30; abundance: once; d_gene: -
CDR3aa: CASSQSPAGEQYF; CDR3nt: TGCGCCAGCAGTCAATCGCCGGCGGGCGAGCAGTACTTC; j_gene: TRBJ2-7; v_gene: TRBV23-1; abundance: -; d_gene: -
CDR3aa: CATSGQQGYEQYF; CDR3nt: TGTGCCACCAGCGGCCAACAGGGCTACGAGCAGTACTTC; j_gene: TRBJ2-7; v_gene: TRBV15; abundance: -; d_gene: -
CDR3aa: CASSLGLGTGNEQYF; CDR3nt: TGTGCCAGCAGCTTAGGTCTCGGGACAGGGAACGAGCAGTACTTC; j_gene: TRBJ2-7; v_gene: TRBV11-1; abundance: many; d_gene: TRBD1
CDR3aa: CASSRLLAGEQYF; CDR3nt: TGTGCCAGCAGCCGCCTCTTAGCGGGCGAGCAGTACTTC; j_gene: TRBJ2-7; v_gene: TRBV7-9; abundance: few; d_gene: TRBD2
CDR3aa: CASNLKFPWWTGSSTEAFF; CDR3nt: TGCGCCAGCAACCTAAAGTTTCCCTGGTGGACAGGGAGCTCCACTGAAGCTTTCTTT; j_gene: TRBJ1-1; v_gene: TRBV23-1; abundance: -; d_gene: TRBD1
CDR3aa: CASSLAGGRSNEKLFF; CDR3nt: TGCGCCAGCAGCTTGGCCGGCGGCCGGTCGAATGAAAAACTGTTTTTT; j_gene: TRBJ1-4; v_gene: TRBV5-1; abundance: -; d_gene: -
CDR3aa: CASSAPGYYEQYF; CDR3nt: TGTGCCAGCAGCGCCCCAGGGTACTACGAGCAGTACTTC; j_gene: TRBJ2-7; v_gene: TRBV7-2; abundance: -; d_gene: -
CDR3aa: CASSLATDSYEQYF; CDR3nt: TGTGCCAGCAGCTTGGCCACTGATTCCTACGAGCAGTACTTC; j_gene: TRBJ2-7; v_gene: TRBV5-5; abundance: -; d_gene: -
CDR3aa: CASSLAVGTSSGNTIYF; CDR3nt: TGCGCCAGCAGCTTGGCGGTAGGGACGTCTAGCGGAAACACCATATATTTT; j_gene: TRBJ1-3; v_gene: TRBV5-1; abundance: -; d_gene: -
CDR3aa: CASSLLGTDTQYF; CDR3nt: TGTGCCAGCAGCTTACTTGGGACAGATACGCAGTATTTT; j_gene: TRBJ2-3; v_gene: TRBV7-2; abundance: -; d_gene: -
CDR3aa: CAWSVSGMGQYF; CDR3nt: TGTGCCTGGAGTGTATCCGGGATGGGGCAGTACTTC; j_gene: TRBJ2-7; v_gene: TRBV30; abundance: -; d_gene: -
CDR3aa: CASSVTDRATEAFF; CDR3nt: TGTGCCAGCAGTGTAACGGACAGGGCAACTGAAGCTTTCTTT; j_gene: TRBJ1-1; v_gene: TRBV2; abundance: -; d_gene: TRBD1
CDR3aa: CASSLSSNTGELFF; CDR3nt: TGTGCCAGCAGCTTATCCTCAAACACCGGGGAGCTGTTTTTT; j_gene: TRBJ2-2; v_gene: TRBV7-8; abundance: once; d_gene: -
CDR3aa: CASSPQSAQPNEQFF; CDR3nt: TGTGCCAGCAGCCCTCAATCAGCGCAGCCCAATGAGCAGTTCTTC; j_gene: TRBJ2-1; v_gene: TRBV6-4; abundance: few; d_gene: -
CDR3aa: CASSLEQGFTEAFF; CDR3nt: TGCGCCAGCAGCTTGGAACAGGGTTTCACTGAAGCTTTCTTT; j_gene: TRBJ1-1; v_gene: TRBV5-1; abundance: -; d_gene: -
CDR3aa: CASSLDSPNTGELFF; CDR3nt: TGCGCCAGCAGCTTGGACAGCCCGAACACCGGGGAGCTGTTTTTT; j_gene: TRBJ2-2; v_gene: TRBV5-1; abundance: -; d_gene: -
CDR3aa: CASGTGLPSGNTIYF; CDR3nt: TGCGCCAGCGGGACAGGGTTACCCTCTGGAAACACCATATATTTT; j_gene: TRBJ1-3; v_gene: TRBV5-1; abundance: -; d_gene: TRBD1
CDR3aa: CSVEAGGMEQFF; CDR3nt: TGCAGCGTTGAAGCTGGAGGGATGGAGCAGTTCTTC; j_gene: TRBJ2-1; v_gene: TRBV29-1; abundance: few; d_gene: -
CDR3aa: CASSLSQQGSGELFF; CDR3nt: TGTGCCAGCAGCTTATCCCAACAGGGATCCGGGGAGCTGTTTTTT; j_gene: TRBJ2-2; v_gene: TRBV7-9; abundance: once; d_gene: -
CDR3aa: CASSLAGGPYEQYF; CDR3nt: TGTGCCAGCAGCTTAGCGGGAGGGCCTTACGAGCAGTACTTC; j_gene: TRBJ2-7; v_gene: TRBV11-1; abundance: -; d_gene: TRBD2
CDR3aa: CASSLQDRTGGAKNIQYF; CDR3nt: TGTGCCAGCAGCTTACAAGATAGGACAGGTGGGGCCAAAAACATTCAGTACTTC; j_gene: TRBJ2-4; v_gene: TRBV7-9; abundance: -; d_gene: TRBD1
CDR3aa: CASSTGASYNEQFF; CDR3nt: TGTGCCAGCAGTACAGGAGCCTCCTACAATGAGCAGTTCTTC; j_gene: TRBJ2-1; v_gene: TRBV7-3; abundance: once; d_gene: -
CDR3aa: CASSEPGQGALNGYTF; CDR3nt: TGTGCCAGCAGCGAACCGGGACAGGGGGCGCTTAATGGCTACACCTTC; j_gene: TRBJ1-2; v_gene: TRBV28; abundance: -; d_gene: TRBD1
CDR3aa: CASSPRVLRRGNEQFF; CDR3nt: TGTGCCAGCAGTCCCCGGGTCCTGAGGAGGGGCAATGAGCAGTTCTTC; j_gene: TRBJ2-1; v_gene: TRBV27; abundance: -; d_gene: -
CDR3aa: CASSLGGTSKYNEQFF; CDR3nt: TGCGCCAGCAGCTTGGGCGGGACTAGTAAATACAATGAGCAGTTCTTC; j_gene: TRBJ2-1; v_gene: TRBV5-1; abundance: -; d_gene: TRBD2
CDR3aa: CASSQGYRYGYTF; CDR3nt: TGCGCCAGCAGCCAAGGCTATAGGTATGGCTACACCTTC; j_gene: TRBJ1-2; v_gene: TRBV4-3; abundance: -; d_gene: -
CDR3aa: CASSSRGLAGGGYEQYF; CDR3nt: TGTGCCAGCAGTTCCCGTGGGCTAGCGGGAGGGGGGTACGAGCAGTACTTC; j_gene: TRBJ2-7; v_gene: TRBV28; abundance: few; d_gene: TRBD2
CDR3aa: CASNRGGLAAYTDTQYF; CDR3nt: TGTGCCAGCAACAGGGGAGGACTAGCGGCCTACACAGATACGCAGTATTTT; j_gene: TRBJ2-3; v_gene: TRBV28; abundance: -; d_gene: TRBD2
CDR3aa: CASSPDRNYEQYF; CDR3nt: TGTGCCAGCAGCCCCGACAGGAACTACGAGCAGTACTTC; j_gene: TRBJ2-7; v_gene: TRBV5-4; abundance: few; d_gene: -
CDR3aa: CASSPGLAGVRNEQFF; CDR3nt: TGTGCCAGCAGCCCGGGACTAGCGGGAGTCAGAAATGAGCAGTTCTTC; j_gene: TRBJ2-1; v_gene: TRBV7-3; abundance: -; d_gene: TRBD2
CDR3aa: CASSLGRDTDTQYF; CDR3nt: TGTGCCAGCAGTTTGGGCAGGGACACAGATACGCAGTATTTT; j_gene: TRBJ2-3; v_gene: TRBV27; abundance: -; d_gene: -
CDR3aa: CASSLAAGVAYEQYF; CDR3nt: TGTGCCAGCAGCTTGGCGGCGGGAGTGGCGTACGAGCAGTACTTC; j_gene: TRBJ2-7; v_gene: TRBV5-4; abundance: -; d_gene: TRBD2
CDR3aa: CASRARGLAEAFF; CDR3nt: TGTGCCAGCAGAGCTCGGGGGTTGGCCGAAGCTTTCTTT; j_gene: TRBJ1-1; v_gene: TRBV5-8; abundance: -; d_gene: -
CDR3aa: CASSLRGHPNTGELFF; CDR3nt: TGCGCCAGCAGCTTGAGGGGACACCCGAACACCGGGGAGCTGTTTTTT; j_gene: TRBJ2-2; v_gene: TRBV5-1; abundance: -; d_gene: -
CDR3aa: CASSHGLFTQYF; CDR3nt: TGTGCCAGCAGCCACGGACTATTTACGCAGTATTTT; j_gene: TRBJ2-3; v_gene: TRBV5-6; abundance: -; d_gene: -
CDR3aa: CASSLGTGEAYEQYF; CDR3nt: TGCGCCAGCAGCTTGGGGACAGGGGAAGCCTACGAGCAGTACTTC; j_gene: TRBJ2-7; v_gene: TRBV5-1; abundance: -; d_gene: TRBD1
CDR3aa: CASSLDPGREYEQYF; CDR3nt: TGTGCCAGCAGCTTAGATCCGGGGAGAGAATACGAGCAGTACTTC; j_gene: TRBJ2-7; v_gene: TRBV11-2; abundance: -; d_gene: -
CDR3aa: CASSPPPGIHGNTIYF; CDR3nt: TGTGCCAGCTCACCACCGCCAGGAATCCATGGAAACACCATATATTTT; j_gene: TRBJ1-3; v_gene: TRBV18; abundance: -; d_gene: -
CDR3aa: CAGQGYSGNTIYF; CDR3nt: TGTGCGGGACAGGGTTACTCTGGAAACACCATATATTTT; j_gene: TRBJ1-3; v_gene: TRBV7-9; abundance: -; d_gene: TRBD1
CDR3aa: CASSQDVENYGYTF; CDR3nt: TGCGCCAGCAGCCAAGATGTGGAGAACTATGGCTACACCTTC; j_gene: TRBJ1-2; v_gene: TRBV4-1; abundance: -; d_gene: -
CDR3aa: CASSEGVGPGELFF; CDR3nt: TGTGCCAGCAGTGAAGGGGTGGGACCAGGGGAGCTGTTTTTT; j_gene: TRBJ2-2; v_gene: TRBV6-1; abundance: -; d_gene: -
CDR3aa: CASSAPPRDSEGKLFF; CDR3nt: TGTGCCAGCAGTGCTCCCCCCCGGGACTCCGAGGGAAAACTGTTTTTT; j_gene: TRBJ1-4; v_gene: TRBV6-1; abundance: -; d_gene: -
CDR3aa: CASSSGTISTDTQYF; CDR3nt: TGTGCCAGCAGTTCCGGGACAATTAGCACAGATACGCAGTATTTT; j_gene: TRBJ2-3; v_gene: TRBV6-5; abundance: -; d_gene: -